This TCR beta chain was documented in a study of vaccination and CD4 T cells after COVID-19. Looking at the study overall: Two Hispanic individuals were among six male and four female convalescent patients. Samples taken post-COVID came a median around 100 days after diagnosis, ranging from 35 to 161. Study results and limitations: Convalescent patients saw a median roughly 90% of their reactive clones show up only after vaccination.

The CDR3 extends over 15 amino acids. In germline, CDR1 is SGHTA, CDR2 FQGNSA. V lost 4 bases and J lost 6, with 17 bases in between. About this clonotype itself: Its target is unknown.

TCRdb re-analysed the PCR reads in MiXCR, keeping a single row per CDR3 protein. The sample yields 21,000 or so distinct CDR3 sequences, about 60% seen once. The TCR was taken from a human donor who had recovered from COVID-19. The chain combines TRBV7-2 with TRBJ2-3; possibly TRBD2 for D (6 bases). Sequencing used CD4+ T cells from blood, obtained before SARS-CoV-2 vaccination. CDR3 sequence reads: CASSSTGVAGDTQYF. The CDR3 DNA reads TGTGCCAGCAGCTCCACCGGGGTCGCGGGGGATACGCAGTATTTT.